This T cell receptor (beta chain) was obtained from a study of cytomegalovirus exposure and HLA in healthy donors. Looked up from germline, CDR1 is SNHLY and CDR2 is FYNNEI. The CDR3 contains 14 residues. Trimming took 7 bases from V and 4 from J, leaving 14 bases between them. This clone occurred a few times. Its antigen is not identified. Primers included in the PCR were 60 Vbeta and 13 Jbeta primers. Sequencing used immunoSEQ multiplex PCR; TCRdb keeps in-frame clones, though not all of them. The sample has about 130,000 clones, around four fifths seen once; the top ten hold approximately 4.3%. Whole-study findings and limits: Several of the most significant clusters appeared, in a later analysis, to be linked to common viral pathogens. V- and J-gene trimming in TCR beta was tied to a missense DCLRE1C variant by an analysis performed later. Among the sequence variants, a highly shared cluster was likely an artifact of sequencing.

Sequencing was carried out using PBMCs. This TCR derives from a man younger than 40 in good health. V and J are TRBV2 and TRBJ1-3; the D gene is possibly TRBD1 (5 bases). The CDR3 DNA reads TGTGCCAGCACCCCCGCAGGGCCCGGAAACACCATATATTTT. Translation gives CASTPAGPGNTIYF.